Below are 8 T cell receptor beta chains sequenced from a single sample in a study of blood T cell repertoires in COVID-19. Clones were sequenced by immunoSEQ multiplex PCR, and TCRdb holds only the in-frame ones, with some missing. The sample shows about 380,000 clones, 85% of them seen only once. The material sequenced was peripheral blood. Every receptor here comes from a young woman with acute or convalescent COVID-19.

This chain uses TRBV5-1 with TRBJ1-2, with 10 bases matching TRBD1. V lost 2 bases to trimming and J lost 8 bases; unmatched junction nucleotides: 6. The V gene's germline CDR1 is SGHRS and CDR2 YFSETQ. This CDR3 is 14 amino acids long. The CDR3 is CASSLDRGQGGYTF. The CDR3 DNA follows: TGCGCCAGCAGCTTAGACAGGGGGCAGGGAGGCTACACCTTC.

The chain combines TRBV6-4 with TRBJ2-7; tentatively, D is TRBD2 (6 bases). Trimming pared 4 bases from V and 0 bases from J, leaving 25 bases between. Germline-derived CDR1 and CDR2 are MRHNA and SNTAGT. The CDR3 contains 19 residues. The CDR3 DNA follows: TGTGCCAGCAGTGGGCGTACGTCTAGTTGGGGGGTAGGCTCCTACGAGCAGTACTTC. Translated: CASSGRTSSWGVGSYEQYF.

The chain's CDR3 is CASPTGRLSGNTIYF. DNA for the CDR3: TGTGCCAGCCCCACAGGAAGGCTCTCTGGAAACACCATATATTTT. The rearrangement links TRBV6-5 to TRBJ1-3; perhaps TRBD1 as D (5 bases). V lost 8 bases to trimming and J lost 0 bases, with 14 bases between them. In germline, CDR1 is MNHEY, CDR2 SVGAGI. The CDR3 runs 15 residues.

This sequence joins TRBV28 and TRBJ2-7; D is possibly TRBD1 (6 bases). This CDR3 comprises 16 residues. CDR1 is MDHEN and CDR2 is SYDVKM in the germline V gene. V was shortened by 3 bases and J by 0 bases, with 15 bases between the two germline ends. The CDR3 nucleotides are TGTGCCAGCAGTTTCCGCCCCGGACAGAGCTCCTACGAGCAGTACTTC. Translating it yields CASSFRPGQSSYEQYF.

The rearrangement uses TRBV3-1 (or the pseudogene TRBV3-2) and TRBJ2-1, with 9 positions matching TRBD2. The CDR3 runs 15 residues. V lost 5 bases and J lost 9; bases outside the gene matches: 11. CDR1 LGHDT and CDR2 YNNKEL come from the germline V gene (reference sequence). The CDR3 DNA is TGTGCCAGCAGCTTCCGGATTAGCGGGAGTGGTGAGCAGTTCTTC. It specifies CASSFRISGSGEQFF.

This clone has more than one count but fewer than ten. V usage is TRBV3-1 (or the pseudogene TRBV3-2) and J usage is TRBJ1-2; TRBD1 is a possible D gene (5 bases). Trimming took off 3 bases at V and 3 bases at J, with 11 bases between the two ends. This CDR3 region has 14 residues. Germline assignment: CDR1 LGHDT and CDR2 YNNKEL (reference sequence). CDR3 DNA sequence: TGTGCCAGCAGCCACCAGGGTGGCGACTATGGCTACACCTTC. This translates into CASSHQGGDYGYTF.

The rearrangement links TRBV7-9 to TRBJ1-1; D gene uncertain. Trimming left V 5 bases short and J 6 bases short, with 22 bases between. Germline V CDR1 and CDR2: SEHNR, FQNEAQ (reference sequence). The length of the CDR3 is 16 residues. The CDR3 nucleotides are TGTGCCAGCAGCCGACTGGGCGGGATTGAACGGGCTGAAGCTTTCTTT. Translated, it gives CASSRLGGIERAEAFF.

This CDR3 is CASSVARLYQETQYF. The DNA for the CDR3 is TGTGCCAGCAGTGTAGCCAGGTTGTACCAAGAGACCCAGTACTTC. The rearrangement links TRBV6-1 to TRBJ2-5, with no clear D. The CDR3 has 15 residues. V shed 4 bases and J shed 0 bases, with 12 bases lying between them. Germline CDR1 is MNHNS and CDR2 is SASEGT.